This T cell receptor (beta chain) was captured by sequencing in a study of monozygotic twins with inflammatory bowel disease. CDR1 and CDR2 (germline): SGHKS, YYEKEE (reference sequence). The length of the CDR3 is 16 residues. TCRdb re-called the 5' RACE reads and catalogs CDR3 proteins one per entry, DNA excluded. This sample's table has 330,000 or so distinct CDR3 sequences. Sequencing used blood. This receptor was obtained from a human donor with ulcerative colitis or Crohn's disease, or a healthy co-twin of an affected twin (not recorded which). The chain links TRBV5-5 to TRBJ1-5; there is no DNA to check the TCRdb D call of TRBD1. CDR3: CASSPGFGGRNQPQHF.